Listed below are T cell receptor beta chains from one sample, sequenced in a study of CD8 T cells in Susac syndrome. TCRdb independently ran MiXCR on the immunoSEQ multiplex PCR reads; one entry per CDR3 protein. The data show 120,000 or so distinct CDR3 sequences, about 95% seen once. The sequenced sample consisted of CD4+ T cells from PBMCs. The source of these receptors is a human donor with multiple sclerosis. Each CDR3 is given with its conserved first and last residue. A D gene is named only where the DNA matches it firmly. Clone size is shown for a subset of rows, as once, few, many or a class of expanded clone.

clone_size	v_call	cdr3_length	j_call	d_call	cdr3_nt	cdr3_aa
NA	TRBV6-1	12	TRBJ2-5	NA	TGTGCCAGCGAGGGGGGCCAAGAGACCCAGTACTTC	CASEGGQETQYF
NA	TRBV30	12	TRBJ1-1	NA	TGTGCCTGGGGGGGTAGAGCCTATGAAGCTTTCTTT	CAWGGRAYEAFF
NA	TRBV3-1	17	TRBJ2-3	TRBD1	TGTGCCAGCAGCCAAACTATTGGTGGACAGGGGCCGAGGGCGCAGTATTTT	CASSQTIGGQGPRAQYF
NA	TRBV7-2	14	TRBJ2-3	NA	TGTGCCAGCAGCCTTGAGTTAGGACTAAGGGCGCAGTATTTT	CASSLELGLRAQYF
once	TRBV20-1	16	TRBJ1-6	NA	TGCAGTGCTAGAGATCCCCAGGGGACCTATAATTCACCCCTCCACTTT	CSARDPQGTYNSPLHF
NA	TRBV12-3/TRBV12-4	14	TRBJ2-3	NA	TGTGCCAGTTCCGGGACCATAAGCACAGATACGCAGTATTTT	CASSGTISTDTQYF
NA	TRBV5-6	17	TRBJ2-1	NA	TGTGCCAGCAGTAGCTCTGGGAGAGGACTCTCCTACAATGAGCAGTTCTTC	CASSSSGRGLSYNEQFF
NA	TRBV20-1	11	TRBJ1-4	NA	TGCAGTGCTAACAGGGTCGAAAAACTGTTTTTT	CSANRVEKLFF
NA	TRBV23-1	10	TRBJ1-1	NA	TGCGCCAGCAGTCGAACCGCGGCTTTCTTT	CASSRTAAFF
NA	TRBV5-4	15	TRBJ2-1	TRBD2	TGTGCCAGCAGCTTGCCGGGGGGGACCTACAATGAGCAGTTCTTC	CASSLPGGTYNEQFF
NA	TRBV23-1	15	TRBJ2-7	NA	TGCGCCAGCAGTCATCAGACAGCTCGACCTCGGGAGCAGTACTTC	CASSHQTARPREQYF
NA	TRBV30	16	TRBJ2-3	TRBD1	TGTGCCTGGAGCGAAGGGACAGGGGGGCTCACAGATACGCAGTATTTT	CAWSEGTGGLTDTQYF
NA	TRBV19	15	TRBJ2-7	NA	TGTGCCAGTAGTATTGTGAAGGCAGGCCCCTACGAGCAGTACTTC	CASSIVKAGPYEQYF
NA	TRBV2	14	TRBJ1-1	TRBD1	TGTGCCAGCCACCCGACAGGGGGAGCCACTGAAGCTTTCTTT	CASHPTGGATEAFF
once	TRBV12-3/TRBV12-4	17	TRBJ1-6	NA	TGTGCCAGCAGTTTCGGGGAACCTGACCTAGGGAATTCACCCCTCCACTTT	CASSFGEPDLGNSPLHF
once	TRBV5-4	15	TRBJ2-1	TRBD2	TGTGCCAGCAGCTCGGGACTAGCGGGGGGAGTTGAGCAGTTCTTC	CASSSGLAGGVEQFF
NA	TRBV12-3/TRBV12-4	14	TRBJ2-3	NA	TGTGCCAGCAGTTTAGGGCTACGCACAGATACGCAGTATTTT	CASSLGLRTDTQYF
few	TRBV27	12	TRBJ2-5	NA	TGTGCCAGCAGTTGGACCCAAGAGACCCAGTACTTC	CASSWTQETQYF
once	TRBV20-1	10	TRBJ2-3	NA	TGCAGTGCTAGGGTAGATACGCAGTATTTT	CSARVDTQYF
NA	TRBV18	16	TRBJ1-1	NA	TGTGCCAGCTCACCGTATTACGGGGCCGGGGAAACTGAAGCTTTCTTT	CASSPYYGAGETEAFF
NA	TRBV27	14	TRBJ1-2	NA	TGTGCCAGCAGTTTAGCCCCTCAGGACTATGGCTACACCTTC	CASSLAPQDYGYTF
NA	TRBV5-4	15	TRBJ2-7	TRBD1	TGTGCCAGCAGCTCCAAGAAAGGACAGGTCTACGAGCAGTACTTC	CASSSKKGQVYEQYF
NA	TRBV30	12	TRBJ2-5	NA	TGTGCCTGGAGACGGACTACGGAGACCCAGTACTTC	CAWRRTTETQYF
NA	TRBV20-1	12	TRBJ2-3	NA	TGCAGTGCTAGAGGAGGGGCAGATACGCAGTATTTT	CSARGGADTQYF
NA	TRBV3-1	13	TRBJ2-7	NA	TGTGCCAGTCATACAGGTGGTTCCTACGAGCAGTACTTC	CASHTGGSYEQYF
NA	TRBV18	13	TRBJ1-2	NA	TGTGCCAGCTCACTGGGCCTCGGGAATGGCTACACCTTC	CASSLGLGNGYTF
NA	TRBV30	14	TRBJ2-3	TRBD1	TGTGCCTACCTACAGGACAGGAACACAGATACGCAGTATTTT	CAYLQDRNTDTQYF
NA	TRBV3-1	12	TRBJ2-1	NA	TGTGCCAGCAGCCAAGGAGAGAATGAGCAGTTCTTC	CASSQGENEQFF
NA	TRBV2	11	TRBJ2-1	NA	TGTGGACGGAGCTCCTACAATGAGCAGTTCTTC	CGRSSYNEQFF
NA	TRBV4-2	17	TRBJ1-2	NA	TGTGCCAGCAGCCAAGATCCTGCGAGGGCCCACCATAGGGGCTACACCTTC	CASSQDPARAHHRGYTF
NA	TRBV30	13	TRBJ2-7	TRBD1	TGTGCCTGGAGTCTGGACAGGAGGTCCAAGCAGTACTTC	CAWSLDRRSKQYF
few	TRBV29-1	13	TRBJ2-7	NA	TGCAGCGTGGAAGGTCTCCCCTCCTACGAGCAGTACTTC	CSVEGLPSYEQYF
once	TRBV7-6	19	TRBJ2-6	NA	TGTGCCAGCAGCTTATGGCCCGGCAGCCCCGACTCTGGGGCCAACGTCCTGACTTTC	CASSLWPGSPDSGANVLTF
NA	TRBV24-1	13	TRBJ2-3	NA	TGTGCCACCAGTCAGGGGCCCACAGATACGCAGTATTTT	CATSQGPTDTQYF
few	TRBV7-9	12	TRBJ2-7	NA	TGTGCCAGCAGCTCGGGAACCTACGAGCAGTACTTC	CASSSGTYEQYF
NA	TRBV12-5	14	TRBJ1-5	NA	TGTGCTAGTGCCGTCGGTCTATATTATCAGCCCCAGCATTTT	CASAVGLYYQPQHF
NA	TRBV27	15	TRBJ1-5	NA	TGTGCCAGCAGTTTAACAGGAGTAAGCAATCAGCCCCAGCATTTT	CASSLTGVSNQPQHF
NA	TRBV30	14	TRBJ1-2	TRBD1	TGTGCCTGGAGCTCCTCAGGGGGCCTGAATGGCTACACCTTC	CAWSSSGGLNGYTF
NA	TRBV6-2/TRBV6-3	13	TRBJ1-5	TRBD1	TGTGCCAGCAGTGACAGGGCGGGTCAGCCCCAGCATTTT	CASSDRAGQPQHF
NA	TRBV9	12	TRBJ1-1	NA	TGTGCCAGCAGCCGACGGGGTGGTGAAGCTTTCTTT	CASSRRGGEAFF
NA	TRBV29-1	13	TRBJ1-2	TRBD1	TGCAGCGGGGGGGACAGGGAGAACTCTGGCTACACCTTC	CSGGDRENSGYTF
NA	TRBV19	13	TRBJ1-5	TRBD1	TGTGCCAGTAAAGGGGGCCTAGGTCAGCCCCAGCATTTT	CASKGGLGQPQHF
NA	TRBV3-1	14	TRBJ1-1	TRBD1	TGTGCCAGCAGCGCCCGGGACAGGGCCACTGAAGCTTTCTTT	CASSARDRATEAFF
NA	TRBV30	14	TRBJ2-1	NA	TGTGCCTGGAGGGGAGGAAGGACCTACAATGAGCAGTTCTTC	CAWRGGRTYNEQFF
NA	TRBV7-2	13	TRBJ2-2	NA	TGTGCCAGCAGCCCGTGGAACACCGGGGAGCTGTTTTTT	CASSPWNTGELFF
once	TRBV19	13	TRBJ2-2	NA	TGTGCCAGTAGTCTATACCGGGGCGGGGAGCTGTTTTTT	CASSLYRGGELFF
NA	TRBV5-1	15	TRBJ2-3	NA	TGCGCCAGCAGCTTGATAGGATCTAGCACAGATACGCAGTATTTT	CASSLIGSSTDTQYF
NA	TRBV9	16	TRBJ2-7	NA	TGTGCCAGCAGCCGAGGGGGACAACCTACCTTCTACGAGCAGTACTTC	CASSRGGQPTFYEQYF
NA	TRBV7-9	16	TRBJ1-1	TRBD1	TGTGCCAGCAGCTTGCGTAGGGGGCGCCTGAAGACTGAAGCTTTCTTT	CASSLRRGRLKTEAFF
NA	TRBV5-6	14	TRBJ2-5	NA	TGTGCCAGCAGCTTGCCGGGAAAGATGGAGACCCAGTACTTC	CASSLPGKMETQYF
NA	TRBV18	15	TRBJ2-7	TRBD1	TGTGCCAGCTCATTCAACAGGGGAACCACCTACGAGCAGTACTTC	CASSFNRGTTYEQYF
NA	TRBV20-1	12	TRBJ2-4	NA	TGCAGTGCTAGAGAAGGGACTAACATTCAGTACTTC	CSAREGTNIQYF
NA	TRBV18	17	TRBJ2-3	TRBD2	TGTGCCAGCTCACCACCCCCTAGCGGGGGGGGCACAGATACGCAGTATTTT	CASSPPPSGGGTDTQYF
once	TRBV5-1	16	TRBJ2-7	NA	TGCGCCAGCAGCTTAACCCCCGGCGACCGGGGATACGAGCAGTACTTC	CASSLTPGDRGYEQYF
NA	TRBV19	12	TRBJ1-1	NA	TGTGCCAGTACAGGACGGGGGACTGAAGCTTTCTTT	CASTGRGTEAFF
NA	TRBV2	15	TRBJ1-5	NA	TGTGCCAGCAGTCCCCCGGCCCCTAGCAATCAGCCCCAGCATTTT	CASSPPAPSNQPQHF